This T cell receptor beta chain was sequenced for a study of blood T cell repertoires in COVID-19. Study summary: T cells, B-cell-depleted T cells, or PBMCs provided the cDNA or gDNA that served as material.

Authors' analysis steps: Estimates of nucleated cell counts were drawn from the amplification of reference gene primers. This table comes from immunoSEQ multiplex PCR, and its TCRdb copy is limited to in-frame clones, with some not included. V, J and clone size derive from that table, while D and trimming were established from the DNA sequence. The table has around 130,000 clones, 85% to 90% seen once; the top ten hold about 3.8%. V was shortened by 4 bases and J by 3 bases, with 12 bases between the two germline ends. The CDR3 totals 13 residues. CDR1 is SQVTM, CDR2 ANQGSEA, per germline. J is TRBJ1-2 and V is TRBV29-1; tentative D call: TRBD1 (6 bases). Sequencing input: peripheral blood. This TCR came from a man aged 55 to 69 with acute or convalescent COVID-19. The CDR3 nucleotides read TGCAGCGTTGGCAACAGGGAAGACTATGGCTACACCTTC. Amino acids: CSVGNREDYGYTF.